This T cell receptor beta chain was captured in a study of early T cells in non-severe SARS-CoV-2 infection. About the study: The authors sequenced bulk RNA from unsorted whole blood, leaving chains unpaired.

The study's findings and limits: Using VDJdb, the matching emphasized anti-spike CD8 responses while missing private and CD4 specificities.

Unique molecular identifiers were affixed to single, distinct cDNA molecules. One entry per CDR3 protein, called by TCRdb with MiXCR from the 5' RACE reads. Among roughly 56,000 distinct CDR3 sequences listed, approximately 9% were seen once. There are many counts of this clonotype. What it recognizes is unknown. The germline V and J ends were trimmed by 0 bases and 4 bases, with 8 bases remaining between them. Germline CDR1 and CDR2: SGHTA and FQGNSA. The CDR3 runs to 14 residues. The genes are TRBV7-2 and TRBJ2-3; the D is unclear. The receptor was isolated from an adult who was a healthcare worker with PCR-confirmed SARS-CoV-2 infection or an uninfected control (not recorded which). Material: whole blood. The CDR3 spells CASSLAVFPDTQYF. CDR3 DNA sequence: TGTGCCAGCAGCTTAGCAGTATTTCCAGATACGCAGTATTTT.